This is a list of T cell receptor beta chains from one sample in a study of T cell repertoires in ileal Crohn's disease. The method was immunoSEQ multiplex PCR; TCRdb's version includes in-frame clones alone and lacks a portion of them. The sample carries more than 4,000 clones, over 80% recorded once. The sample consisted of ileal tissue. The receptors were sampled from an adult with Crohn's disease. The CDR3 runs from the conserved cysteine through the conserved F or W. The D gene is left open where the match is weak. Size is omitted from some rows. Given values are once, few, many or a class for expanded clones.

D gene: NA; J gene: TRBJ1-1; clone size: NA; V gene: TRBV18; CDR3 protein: CASSPLTGKTEAFF; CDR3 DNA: TGTGCCAGCTCACCCTTAACAGGGAAAACTGAAGCTTTCTTT
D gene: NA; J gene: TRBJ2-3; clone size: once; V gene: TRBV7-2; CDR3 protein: CASSLGTDTQYF; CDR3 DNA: TGTGCCAGCAGCTTAGGGACAGATACGCAGTATTTT
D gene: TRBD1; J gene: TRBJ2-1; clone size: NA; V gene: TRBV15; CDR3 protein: CATSRDRDSSYNEQFF; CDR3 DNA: TGTGCCACCAGCAGAGATAGGGACAGCTCCTACAATGAGCAGTTCTTC
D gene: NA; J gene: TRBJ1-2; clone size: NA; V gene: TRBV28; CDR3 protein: CASSQYFGYTF; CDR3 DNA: NA
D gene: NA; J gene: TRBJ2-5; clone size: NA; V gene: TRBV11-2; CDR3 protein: CASSPLGSEETQYF; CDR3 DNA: TGTGCCAGCAGCCCTCTAGGTAGCGAAGAGACCCAGTACTTC
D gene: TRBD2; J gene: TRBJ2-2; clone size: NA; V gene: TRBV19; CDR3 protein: CASSRASGSTGELFF; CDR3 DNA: TGTGCCAGTAGTAGGGCTAGCGGGAGCACCGGGGAGCTGTTTTTT
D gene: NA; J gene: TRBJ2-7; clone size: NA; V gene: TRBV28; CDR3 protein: CATTGTTSGYEQYF; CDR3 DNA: TGTGCCACCACTGGGACCACATCAGGGTACGAGCAGTACTTC
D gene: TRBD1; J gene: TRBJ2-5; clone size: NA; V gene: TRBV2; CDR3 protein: CASNLGQAQETQYF; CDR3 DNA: TGTGCCAGCAACCTCGGACAGGCTCAAGAGACCCAGTACTTC
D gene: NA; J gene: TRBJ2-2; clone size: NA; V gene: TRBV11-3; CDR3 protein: CASRPLRDTGELFF; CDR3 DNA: TGTGCCAGCAGACCACTTAGGGACACCGGGGAGCTGTTTTTT
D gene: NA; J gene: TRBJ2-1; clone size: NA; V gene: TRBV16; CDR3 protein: CASSPPSLGSYNEQFF; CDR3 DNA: TGTGCCAGCAGCCCCCCTAGCCTCGGCTCCTACAATGAGCAGTTCTTC
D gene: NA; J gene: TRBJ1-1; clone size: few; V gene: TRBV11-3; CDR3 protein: CASSNSFGTEAFF; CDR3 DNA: TGTGCCAGCAGCAACTCCTTTGGCACTGAAGCTTTCTTT
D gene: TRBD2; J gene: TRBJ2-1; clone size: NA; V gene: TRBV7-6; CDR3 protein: CASSLAGLAGNNEQFF; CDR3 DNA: TGTGCCAGCAGCTTAGCGGGCCTAGCGGGGAACAATGAGCAGTTCTTC
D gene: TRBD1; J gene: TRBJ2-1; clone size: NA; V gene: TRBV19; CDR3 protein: CASSSSGTAYNEQFF; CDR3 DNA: TGTGCCAGTAGTTCCTCCGGGACAGCCTACAATGAGCAGTTCTTC
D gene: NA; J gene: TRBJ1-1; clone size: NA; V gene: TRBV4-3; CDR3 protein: CASSQDTMMNTEAFF; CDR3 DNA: TGCGCCAGCAGCCAAGATACAATGATGAACACTGAAGCTTTCTTT
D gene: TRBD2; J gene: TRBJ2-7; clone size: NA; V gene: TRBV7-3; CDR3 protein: CASSLIAGSSYEQYF; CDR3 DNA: TGTGCCAGCAGCTTAATAGCGGGATCGTCCTACGAGCAGTACTTC
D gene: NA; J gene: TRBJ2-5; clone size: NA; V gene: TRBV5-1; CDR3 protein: CASSLGGGQQETQYF; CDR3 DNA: TGCGCCAGCAGCTTAGGGGGGGGCCAGCAAGAGACCCAGTACTTC
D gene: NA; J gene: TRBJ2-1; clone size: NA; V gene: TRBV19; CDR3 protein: CASSLPGGRPIGNEQFF; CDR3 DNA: TGTGCCAGTAGTCTACCCGGGGGGCGGCCTATAGGCAATGAGCAGTTCTTC
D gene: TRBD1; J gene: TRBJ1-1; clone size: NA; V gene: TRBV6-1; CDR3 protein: CASSQQGGPYTEAFF; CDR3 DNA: TGTGCCAGCAGTCAGCAGGGGGGCCCCTACACTGAAGCTTTCTTT
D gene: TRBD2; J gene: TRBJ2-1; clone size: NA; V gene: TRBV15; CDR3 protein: CATRPGLAGGPGNEQFF; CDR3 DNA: TGTGCCACCAGGCCTGGACTAGCGGGAGGGCCGGGAAATGAGCAGTTCTTC
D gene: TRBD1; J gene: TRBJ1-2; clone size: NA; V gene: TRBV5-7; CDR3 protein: CASSSSRDREWGGYTF; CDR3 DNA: TGTGCCAGCAGCTCGTCCCGGGACAGGGAATGGGGTGGCTACACCTTC
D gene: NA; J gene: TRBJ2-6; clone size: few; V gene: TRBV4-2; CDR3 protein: CASSQEIGSGANVLTF; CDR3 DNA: TGTGCCAGCAGCCAAGAAATTGGGTCTGGGGCCAACGTCCTGACTTTC
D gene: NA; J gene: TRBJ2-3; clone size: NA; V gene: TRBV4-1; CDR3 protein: CASSHGTAGTDTQYF; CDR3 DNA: TGCGCCAGCAGCCACGGGACGGCGGGCACAGATACGCAGTATTTT
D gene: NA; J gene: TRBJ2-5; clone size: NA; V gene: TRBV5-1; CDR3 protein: CASSYRAERETQYF; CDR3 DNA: TGCGCCAGCAGCTACAGGGCTGAAAGGGAGACCCAGTACTTC
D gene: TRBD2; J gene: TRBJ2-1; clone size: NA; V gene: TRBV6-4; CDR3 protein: CASSDSTSGSNEQFF; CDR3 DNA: TGTGCCAGCAGTGACTCGACTAGCGGGAGCAATGAGCAGTTCTTC
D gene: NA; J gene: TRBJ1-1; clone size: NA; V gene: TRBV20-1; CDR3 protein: CSAPGGTEAFF; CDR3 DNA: TGCAGTGCGCCGGGGGGCACTGAAGCTTTCTTT
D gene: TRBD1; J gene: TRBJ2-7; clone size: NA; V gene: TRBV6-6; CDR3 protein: CASSYTSGQGYEQYF; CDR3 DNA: TGTGCCAGCAGTTACACGTCGGGACAGGGCTACGAGCAGTACTTC
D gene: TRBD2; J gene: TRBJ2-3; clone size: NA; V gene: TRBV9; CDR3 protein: CASSAGLGDTDTQYF; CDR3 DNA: TGTGCCAGCAGCGCCGGACTAGGGGACACAGATACGCAGTATTTT
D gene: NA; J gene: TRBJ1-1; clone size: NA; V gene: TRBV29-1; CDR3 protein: CSILPRRNTEAFF; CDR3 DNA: TGCAGCATACTCCCCCGGAGGAACACTGAAGCTTTCTTT
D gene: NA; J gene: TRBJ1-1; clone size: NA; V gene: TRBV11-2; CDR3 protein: CASSLRQRPPEAFF; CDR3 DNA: TGTGCCAGCAGCCTACGACAGAGACCCCCTGAAGCTTTCTTT
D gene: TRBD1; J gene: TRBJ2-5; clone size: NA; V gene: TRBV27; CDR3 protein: CASSLRAGGGSRETQYF; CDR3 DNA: TGTGCCAGCAGTTTGAGGGCAGGGGGCGGGTCACGGGAGACCCAGTACTTC
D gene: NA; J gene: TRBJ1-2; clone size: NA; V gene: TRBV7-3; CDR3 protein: CASSLVSSYGYTF; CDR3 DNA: TGTGCCAGCAGCTTAGTCAGCAGTTATGGCTACACCTTC
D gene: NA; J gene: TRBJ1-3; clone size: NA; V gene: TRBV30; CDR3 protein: CAWRGAGNTIYF; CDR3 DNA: TGTGCCTGGAGGGGAGCTGGAAACACCATATATTTT
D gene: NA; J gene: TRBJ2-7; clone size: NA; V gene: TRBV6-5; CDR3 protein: CASSYSPQGSYEQYF; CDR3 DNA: TGTGCCAGCAGTTACTCCCCGCAGGGGTCCTACGAGCAGTACTTC
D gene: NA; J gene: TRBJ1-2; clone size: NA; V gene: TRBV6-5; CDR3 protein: CASSQAGAVGGYTF; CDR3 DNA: TGTGCCAGCAGCCAGGCCGGGGCGGTGGGGGGCTACACCTTC
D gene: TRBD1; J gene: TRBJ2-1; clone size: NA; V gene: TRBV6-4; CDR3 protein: CASSDSAGTGGDEQFF; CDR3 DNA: TGTGCCAGCAGTGACTCGGCCGGGACAGGGGGCGATGAGCAGTTCTTC
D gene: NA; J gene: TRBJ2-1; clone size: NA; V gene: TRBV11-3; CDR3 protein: CASSHARGPSYNEQFF; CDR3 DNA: TGTGCCAGCAGCCACGCCCGGGGACCCTCCTACAATGAGCAGTTCTTC
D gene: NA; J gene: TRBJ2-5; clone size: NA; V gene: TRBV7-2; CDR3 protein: CASRNTGTQETQYF; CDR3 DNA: TGTGCCAGCAGGAATACCGGGACCCAAGAGACCCAGTACTTC
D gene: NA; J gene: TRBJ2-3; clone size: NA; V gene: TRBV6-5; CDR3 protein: CASSYSGGGTDTQYF; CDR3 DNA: TGTGCCAGCAGTTACTCGGGTGGGGGCACAGATACGCAGTATTTT
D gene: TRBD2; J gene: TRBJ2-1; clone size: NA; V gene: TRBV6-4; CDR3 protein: CASSVLAGGGDEQFF; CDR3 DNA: TGTGCCAGCAGTGTTCTAGCGGGAGGAGGCGATGAGCAGTTCTTC
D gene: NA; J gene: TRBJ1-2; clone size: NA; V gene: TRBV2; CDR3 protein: CASSEAQGYGYTF; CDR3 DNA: TGTGCCAGCAGTGAAGCGCAGGGCTATGGCTACACCTTC